This section outlines one TCR beta chain sequence together with its context. Its antigen is still unknown. The record has no base qualities; no much larger clone is one base away. This entry belongs to a study of T cell responses to AZD1222 COVID-19 vaccine (dated by TCRdb to the early 2020s). Looking at the study overall: AZD1222 recipients whose second dose came at about 4 weeks and those whose second dose came at about 12 weeks were combined into one group, since spike-specific TCR depth and breadth did not differ between the two schedules. TCR sequencing was performed for 230 to 250 trial participants, of whom some 200 were given two doses of AZD1222 and roughly 25 were given two doses of MenACWY control vaccine. Enrollment into the trials was organized by age into subgroups of 18-55, 56-69 and 70-plus years, and those subgroups contained roughly 150, 30 and 60 TCR-sequenced participants, respectively. The research as a whole found: Participants were mostly white British, with more females than males. The authors suggested clonal diversity may have been underestimated. The 56-69-year group was small, and its depth increase did not reach significance, likely because of low power. Vaccine-associated CD4 TCRs spanned the whole spike protein, with dominant responses in regions 160-218 and 743-854. A significant rise in spike-specific TCR breadth and depth was observed after two AZD1222 doses relative to day 0 and relative to MenACWY recipients. Conclusions about previously exposed vaccinees are limited because only five to seven AZD1222 recipients were SARS-CoV-2 seropositive at baseline. Epitopes outside the regions mutated in the B.1.351 and B.1.1.7 variants were reportedly recognized by nearly half of the unique spike-specific TCRs. Because no samples from the day 14 peak response were available, repertoires could be characterized only after the peak T cell response.

The CDR3 regions of human TCRbeta chains were subjected to immunosequencing. As for the original processing: Repertoire TCRs were matched against a reference library of SARS-CoV-2-specific TCRs generated with the MIRA antigen-specificity platform. Breadth meant the fraction of unique TCRs that were SARS-CoV-2-associated, whereas depth meant the fraction of total T cells that were SARS-CoV-2-associated. Using the MIRA data, each spike-specific TCR was mapped to the spike region that the TCR reacts to and placed in a CD4 or CD8 class. Log10-transformed breadth and depth values were compared by one-way ANOVA with Sidak's multiple comparisons tests. TCRdb limited this immuneACCESS table to in-frame rearrangements with V and J called. A share of clones is missing; checked studies link under half to unresolved V genes, and the rest is unexplained. Clone size and V and J calls were adopted from that table, with D and trimming inferred from the DNA. This sample gives just over 150,000 clones in total; about nine tenths of them show up just once. Jointly, the top ten make up 1.5% to 2% of the sample.

The time point label, as the study defines it: baseline before first vaccination. Vaccinee samples came from UK trials COV001 and COV002, including a single-blind randomized controlled phase 2/3 trial of AZD1222 (ChAdOx1 nCoV-19) in healthy adults. For TCRbeta chain sequencing, PBMC samples were collected from trial participants at day 0 and at day 28 after the second dose. From the cysteine through the phenylalanine, the CDR3 covers 14 amino acids. The read is trimmed to its CDR3 DNA, 42 bases read in frame from base 1. CDR1 and CDR2, looked up from the germline V gene, are SNHLY and FYNNEI. V is clipped by 7 bases and J by 6 bases, and the sequence between their germline boundaries is 18 bases long.

Here the sequenced sample was peripheral blood, taken on day 0 of AZD1222 vaccination. The TCR sequence derives from an adult in good health. The receptor chain draws on TRBV2 and TRBJ1-1; a tentative D match to TRBD1 spans 5 bases. The DNA reads TGTGCCAGCACTCTTTTGGAGGCAGGGTCTGAAGCTTTCTTT. This codes for CASTLLEAGSEAFF.